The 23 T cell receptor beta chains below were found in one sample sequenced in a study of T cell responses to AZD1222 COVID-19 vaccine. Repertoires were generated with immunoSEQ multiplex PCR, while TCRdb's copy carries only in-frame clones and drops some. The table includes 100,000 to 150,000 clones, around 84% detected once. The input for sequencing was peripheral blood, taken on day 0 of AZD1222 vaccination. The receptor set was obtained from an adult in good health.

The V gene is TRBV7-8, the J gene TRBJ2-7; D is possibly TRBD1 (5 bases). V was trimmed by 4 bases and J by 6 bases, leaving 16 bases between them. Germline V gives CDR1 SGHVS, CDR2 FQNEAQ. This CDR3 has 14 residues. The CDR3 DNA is TGTGCCAGCAGCTCCCGTTCAGGGAAGTCCGAGCAGTACTTC. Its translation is CASSSRSGKSEQYF.

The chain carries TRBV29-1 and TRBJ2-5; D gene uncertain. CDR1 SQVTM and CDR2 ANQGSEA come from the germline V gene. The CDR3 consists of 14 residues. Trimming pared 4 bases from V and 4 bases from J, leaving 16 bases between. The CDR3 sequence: CSVGRTRVVETQYF. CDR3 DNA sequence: TGCAGCGTTGGACGGACCCGCGTCGTAGAGACCCAGTACTTC.

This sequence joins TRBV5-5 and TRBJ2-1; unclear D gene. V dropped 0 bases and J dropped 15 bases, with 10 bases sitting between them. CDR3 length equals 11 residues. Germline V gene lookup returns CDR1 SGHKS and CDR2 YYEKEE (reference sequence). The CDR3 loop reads CASSLDRASFF. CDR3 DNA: TGTGCCAGCAGCTTGGACCGGGCCTCGTTCTTC. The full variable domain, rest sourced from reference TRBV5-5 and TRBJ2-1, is DAGVTQSPTHLIKTRGQQVTLRCSPISGHKSVSWYQQVLGQGPQFIFQYYEKEERGRGNFPDRFSARQFPNYSSELNVNALLLGDSALYLCASSLDRASFFGPGTRLTVL.

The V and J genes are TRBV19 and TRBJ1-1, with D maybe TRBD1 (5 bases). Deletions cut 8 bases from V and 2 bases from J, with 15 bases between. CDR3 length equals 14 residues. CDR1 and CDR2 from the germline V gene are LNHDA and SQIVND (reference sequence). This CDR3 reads CASSREKANTEAFF. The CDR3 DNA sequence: TGTGCCAGTTCCAGGGAAAAAGCAAACACTGAAGCTTTCTTT.

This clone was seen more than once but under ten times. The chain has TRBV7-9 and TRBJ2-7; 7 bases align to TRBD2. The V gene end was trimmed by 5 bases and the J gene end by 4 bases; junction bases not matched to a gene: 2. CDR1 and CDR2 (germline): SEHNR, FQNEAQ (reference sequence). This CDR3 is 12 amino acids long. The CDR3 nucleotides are TGTGCCAGCAGCCGGGGAGGGTACGAGCAGTACTTC. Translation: CASSRGGYEQYF.

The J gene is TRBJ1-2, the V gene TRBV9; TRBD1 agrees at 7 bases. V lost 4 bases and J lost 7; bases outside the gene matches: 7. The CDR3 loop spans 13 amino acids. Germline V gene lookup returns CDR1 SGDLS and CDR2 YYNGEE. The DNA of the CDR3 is TGTGCCAGCAGCCTTACAGGGGTTGGTGGCTACACCTTC. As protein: CASSLTGVGGYTF.

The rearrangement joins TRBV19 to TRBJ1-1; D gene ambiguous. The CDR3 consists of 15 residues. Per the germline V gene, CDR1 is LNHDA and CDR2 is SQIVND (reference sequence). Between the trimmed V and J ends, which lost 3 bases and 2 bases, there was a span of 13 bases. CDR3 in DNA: TGTGCCAGTAGTATCAACGCGTGGGGAAACACTGAAGCTTTCTTT. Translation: CASSINAWGNTEAFF.

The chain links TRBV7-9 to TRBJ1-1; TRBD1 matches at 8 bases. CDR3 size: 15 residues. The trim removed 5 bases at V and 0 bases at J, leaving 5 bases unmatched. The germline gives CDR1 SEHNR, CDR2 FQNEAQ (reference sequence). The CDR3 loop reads CASSRDRTMNTEAFF. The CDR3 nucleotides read TGTGCCAGCAGCCGGGACAGGACTATGAACACTGAAGCTTTCTTT.

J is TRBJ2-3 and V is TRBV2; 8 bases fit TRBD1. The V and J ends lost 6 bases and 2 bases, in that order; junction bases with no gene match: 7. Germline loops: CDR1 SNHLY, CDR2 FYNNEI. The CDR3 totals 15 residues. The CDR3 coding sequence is TGTGCCAGCAGCGAGGACAGGGCGAACACAGATACGCAGTATTTT. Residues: CASSEDRANTDTQYF. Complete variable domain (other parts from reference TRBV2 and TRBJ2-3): EPEVTQTPSHQVTQMGQEVILRCVPISNHLYFYWYRQILGQKVEFLVSFYNNEISEKSEIFDDQFSVERPDGSNFTLKIRSTKLEDSAMYFCASSEDRANTDTQYFGPGTRLTVL.

CDR3 nucleotides: TGTGCCAGCAGTACGGACGCCCCTGAGCAGTTCTTC. It codes for CASSTDAPEQFF. V usage is TRBV28 and J usage is TRBJ2-1; D gene ambiguous. Germline CDR1 MDHEN, CDR2 SYDVKM. There are 12 residues in the CDR3. With 5 bases removed from V and 9 bases from J, the gap between germline ends came to 11 bases.

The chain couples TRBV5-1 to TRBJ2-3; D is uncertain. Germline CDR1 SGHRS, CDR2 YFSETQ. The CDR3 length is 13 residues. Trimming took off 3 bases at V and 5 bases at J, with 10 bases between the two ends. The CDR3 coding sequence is TGCGCCAGCAGCTCAGTCCCGGGAGATACGCAGTATTTT. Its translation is CASSSVPGDTQYF. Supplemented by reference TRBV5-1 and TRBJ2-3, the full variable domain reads KAGVTQTPRYLIKTRGQQVTLSCSPISGHRSVSWYQQTPGQGLQFLFEYFSETQRNKGNFPGRFSGRQFSNSRSEMNVSTLELGDSALYLCASSSVPGDTQYFGPGTRLTVL.

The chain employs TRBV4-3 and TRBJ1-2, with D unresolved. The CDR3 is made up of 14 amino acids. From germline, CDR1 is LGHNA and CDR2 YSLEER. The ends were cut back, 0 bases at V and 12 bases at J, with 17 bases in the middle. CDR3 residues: CASSQDPVAGIHTF. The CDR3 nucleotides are TGCGCCAGCAGCCAAGATCCCGTAGCGGGTATCCACACCTTC.

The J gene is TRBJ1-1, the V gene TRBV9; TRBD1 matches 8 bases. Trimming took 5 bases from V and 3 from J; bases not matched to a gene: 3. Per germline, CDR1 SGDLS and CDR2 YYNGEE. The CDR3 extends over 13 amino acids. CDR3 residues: CASRETGDTEAFF. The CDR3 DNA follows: TGTGCCAGCAGGGAGACAGGGGACACTGAAGCTTTCTTT. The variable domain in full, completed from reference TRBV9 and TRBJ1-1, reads DSGVTQTPKHLITATGQRVTLRCSPRSGDLSVYWYQQSLDQGLQFLIQYYNGEERAKGNILERFSAQQFPDLHSELNLSSLELGDSALYFCASRETGDTEAFFGQGTRLTVV.

The CDR3 DNA is TGTGCCAGCAGCGGCGGGGCCAGCTCTGGAAACACCATATATTTT. It yields the protein CASSGGASSGNTIYF. The rearrangement links TRBV5-4 to TRBJ1-3; D is possibly TRBD1 (5 bases). From germline, CDR1 is SGHNT and CDR2 YYREEE (reference sequence). The CDR3 runs 15 residues. Trimming removed 4 bases at V and 0 bases at J, with 11 bases between.

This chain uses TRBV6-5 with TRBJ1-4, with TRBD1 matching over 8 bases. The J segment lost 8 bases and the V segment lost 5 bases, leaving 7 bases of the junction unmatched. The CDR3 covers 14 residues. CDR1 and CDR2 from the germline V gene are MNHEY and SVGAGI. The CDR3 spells CASSRTGLNEKLFF. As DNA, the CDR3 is TGTGCCAGCAGTCGGACAGGGCTCAACGAAAAACTGTTTTTT.

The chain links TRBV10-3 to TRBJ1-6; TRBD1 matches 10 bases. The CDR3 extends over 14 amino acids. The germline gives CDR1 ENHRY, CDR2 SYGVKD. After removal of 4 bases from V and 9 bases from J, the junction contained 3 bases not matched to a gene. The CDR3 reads CAISGTGGPSPLHF. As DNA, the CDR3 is TGTGCCATCAGTGGGACAGGGGGACCTTCACCCCTCCACTTT.

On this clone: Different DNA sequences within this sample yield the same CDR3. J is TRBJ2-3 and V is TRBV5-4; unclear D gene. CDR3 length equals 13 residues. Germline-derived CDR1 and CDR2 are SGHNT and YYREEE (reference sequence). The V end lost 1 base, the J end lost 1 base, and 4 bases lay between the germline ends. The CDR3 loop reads CASSLSGTDTQYF. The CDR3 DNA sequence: TGTGCCAGCAGCTTGTCTGGCACAGATACGCAGTATTTT.

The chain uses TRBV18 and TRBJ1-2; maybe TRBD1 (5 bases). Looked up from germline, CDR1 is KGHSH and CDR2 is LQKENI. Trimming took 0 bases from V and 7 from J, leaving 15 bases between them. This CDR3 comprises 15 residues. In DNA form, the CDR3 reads TGTGCCAGCTCACCACCCAGCCGGGACTCCCTTGGCTACACCTTC. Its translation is CASSPPSRDSLGYTF.

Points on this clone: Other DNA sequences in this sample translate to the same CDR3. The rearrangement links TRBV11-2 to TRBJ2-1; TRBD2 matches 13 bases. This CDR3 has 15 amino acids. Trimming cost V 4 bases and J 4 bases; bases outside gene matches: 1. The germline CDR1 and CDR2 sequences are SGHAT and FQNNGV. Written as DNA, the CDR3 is TGTGCCAGCAGCTCGGGACTAGCGGGATACAATGAGCAGTTCTTC. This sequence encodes CASSSGLAGYNEQFF. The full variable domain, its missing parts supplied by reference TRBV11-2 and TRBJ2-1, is EAGVAQSPRYKIIEKRQSVAFWCNPISGHATLYWYQQILGQGPKLLIQFQNNGVVDDSQLPKDRFSAERLKGVDSTLKIQPAKLEDSAVYLCASSSGLAGYNEQFFGPGTRLTVL.

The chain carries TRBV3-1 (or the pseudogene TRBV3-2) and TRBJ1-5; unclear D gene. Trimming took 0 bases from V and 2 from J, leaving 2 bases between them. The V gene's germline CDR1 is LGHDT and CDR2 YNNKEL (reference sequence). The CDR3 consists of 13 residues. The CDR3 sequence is CASSQEGNQPQHF. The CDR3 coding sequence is TGTGCCAGCAGCCAAGAGGGCAATCAGCCCCAGCATTTT.

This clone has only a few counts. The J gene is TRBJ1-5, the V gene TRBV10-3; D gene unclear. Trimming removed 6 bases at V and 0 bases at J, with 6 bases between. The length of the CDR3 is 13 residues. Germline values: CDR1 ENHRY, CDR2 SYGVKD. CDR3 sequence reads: CAIRTDSNQPQHF. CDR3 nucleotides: TGTGCCATCAGAACAGATAGCAATCAGCCCCAGCATTTT.

CDR3 residues: CASSRTFPRQGHYGYTF. The DNA for the CDR3 is TGCGCCAGCAGCCGAACCTTTCCTCGACAGGGTCACTATGGCTACACCTTC. The chain joins TRBV4-3 to TRBJ1-2; the match to TRBD1 covers 7 bases. V lost 4 bases, J lost 3 bases, and 14 bases stayed unmatched. Germline-derived CDR1 and CDR2 are LGHNA and YSLEER. The CDR3 loop spans 17 amino acids.

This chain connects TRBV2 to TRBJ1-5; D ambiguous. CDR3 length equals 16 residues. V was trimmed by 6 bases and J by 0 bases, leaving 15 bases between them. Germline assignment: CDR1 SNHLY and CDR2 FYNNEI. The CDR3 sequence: CASRSGTRYSNQPQHF. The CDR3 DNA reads TGTGCCAGCAGGTCAGGAACGCGGTATAGCAATCAGCCCCAGCATTTT. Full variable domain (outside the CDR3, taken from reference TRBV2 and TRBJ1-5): EPEVTQTPSHQVTQMGQEVILRCVPISNHLYFYWYRQILGQKVEFLVSFYNNEISEKSEIFDDQFSVERPDGSNFTLKIRSTKLEDSAMYFCASRSGTRYSNQPQHFGDGTRLSIL.